The rows below give T cell receptor beta chains drawn from one sample of a study of blood T cells in healthy people across ages. One entry per CDR3 protein results from TCRdb running MiXCR on the 5' RACE reads. The data hold about 1.7 million distinct CDR3 sequences, with 28% observed a single time. Sample: blood. The receptors originated from a woman in her twenties or thirties in good health. The CDR3 runs from the conserved cysteine through the conserved F or W. The D gene is left open where the match is weak. The size of a clone is reported for some rows only, either as once, few or many, or as a class for expanded clones.

V: TRBV3-1; size: .; length: 17; D: .; J: TRBJ2-1; CDR3: CASSQGLVGTFYNEQFF; DNA: TGTGCCAGCAGCCAAGGTCTAGTCGGGACTTTCTACAATGAGCAGTTCTTC
V: TRBV5-1; size: few; length: 11; D: .; J: TRBJ1-1; CDR3: CASSLDRATFF; DNA: TGCGCCAGCAGCTTGGACAGGGCAACTTTCTTT
V: TRBV5-1; size: .; length: 16; D: .; J: TRBJ2-3; CDR3: CASSLVQGTNTDTQYF; DNA: TGCGCCAGCAGCTTGGTGCAGGGAACTAACACAGATACGCAGTATTTT
V: TRBV29-1; size: few; length: 14; D: .; J: TRBJ2-7; CDR3: CSVTPPRTQYVQYF; DNA: TGCAGCGTCACACCACCACGGACGCAGTACGTGCAGTACTTC
V: TRBV20-1; size: few; length: 13; D: TRBD1; J: TRBJ2-1; CDR3: CSARAETGNEQFF; DNA: TGCAGTGCTAGAGCCGAGACAGGGAATGAGCAGTTCTTC
V: TRBV7-2; size: .; length: 15; D: .; J: TRBJ1-5; CDR3: CASSSVQGANQPQHF; DNA: TGTGCCAGCAGCTCCGTTCAGGGTGCCAATCAGCCCCAGCATTTT
V: TRBV5-1; size: few; length: 12; D: .; J: TRBJ1-2; CDR3: CASSLQGLSYTF; DNA: TGCGCCAGCAGCTTGCAGGGGCTTAGCTACACCTTC
V: TRBV20-1; size: many; length: 16; D: TRBD2; J: TRBJ2-1; CDR3: CSARPPSGGVYNEQFF; DNA: TGCAGTGCTAGGCCCCCTAGCGGGGGGGTCTACAATGAGCAGTTCTTC
V: TRBV19; size: .; length: 14; D: .; J: TRBJ2-4; CDR3: CASSIVGAQGIQYF; DNA: TGTGCCAGTAGTATAGTGGGGGCCCAAGGCATTCAGTACTTC
V: TRBV18; size: many; length: 16; D: .; J: TRBJ2-7; CDR3: CASSQMTGVGPYEQYF; DNA: TGTGCCAGCTCACAAATGACGGGGGTAGGACCTTACGAGCAGTACTTC
V: TRBV6-5; size: .; length: 17; D: TRBD2; J: TRBJ2-3; CDR3: CASSYGGPSGFTDTQYF; DNA: TGTGCCAGCAGTTACGGAGGTCCTAGCGGTTTCACAGATACGCAGTATTTT
V: TRBV29-1; size: many; length: 14; D: .; J: TRBJ2-7; CDR3: CSVVVQQGKFEQYF; DNA: TGCAGCGTTGTGGTGCAACAGGGTAAATTCGAGCAGTACTTC
V: TRBV29-1; size: many; length: 12; D: .; J: TRBJ2-7; CDR3: CSVEAGPGEQYF; DNA: TGCAGCGTGGAGGCGGGACCGGGGGAGCAGTACTTC
V: TRBV2; size: .; length: 15; D: .; J: TRBJ1-4; CDR3: CASRGYTAANEKLFF; DNA: TGTGCCAGCCGAGGGTACACTGCGGCTAATGAAAAACTGTTTTTT
V: TRBV20-1; size: many; length: 13; D: TRBD2; J: TRBJ2-7; CDR3: CSARPSGEEEQYF; DNA: TGCAGTGCTAGACCTAGCGGGGAGGAGGAGCAGTACTTC
V: TRBV6-5; size: many; length: 13; D: TRBD1; J: TRBJ1-1; CDR3: CASSLTGVTEAFF; DNA: TGTGCCAGCAGCCTCACAGGGGTCACTGAAGCTTTCTTT
V: TRBV14; size: .; length: 17; D: .; J: TRBJ2-3; CDR3: CASSQDWYRSDTDTQYF; DNA: TGTGCCAGCAGCCAAGATTGGTACAGGTCAGACACAGATACGCAGTATTTT
V: TRBV7-6; size: .; length: 14; D: TRBD1; J: TRBJ2-7; CDR3: CACTKTGGPYEQYF; DNA: TGTGCCTGCACCAAGACAGGGGGCCCCTACGAGCAGTACTTC
V: TRBV15; size: many; length: 15; D: TRBD1; J: TRBJ2-7; CDR3: CATSRDDREAYEQYF; DNA: TGTGCCACCAGCAGAGATGACAGGGAAGCCTACGAGCAGTACTTC
V: TRBV11-2; size: .; length: 14; D: .; J: TRBJ2-7; CDR3: CASSLAAREYEQYF; DNA: TGTGCCAGCAGCTTAGCAGCCAGGGAGTACGAGCAGTACTTC
V: TRBV24-1; size: .; length: 15; D: .; J: TRBJ1-2; CDR3: CATSDFTTGNYGYTF; DNA: TGTGCCACCAGTGATTTTACTACGGGGAACTATGGCTACACCTTC
V: TRBV20-1; size: once; length: 14; D: .; J: TRBJ2-7; CDR3: CSASQPVAAYEQYF; DNA: TGCAGTGCTAGCCAACCGGTGGCAGCCTACGAGCAGTACTTC
V: TRBV11-2; size: few; length: 13; D: .; J: TRBJ1-1; CDR3: CASSLGGRREAFF; DNA: TGTGCCAGCAGCTTAGGGGGGCGCAGGGAGGCTTTCTTT
V: TRBV25-1; size: .; length: 15; D: .; J: TRBJ2-6; CDR3: CASSERGAGANVLTF; DNA: TGTGCCAGCAGTGAAAGGGGGGCTGGGGCCAACGTCCTGACTTTC
V: TRBV13; size: few; length: 14; D: .; J: TRBJ2-7; CDR3: CASSFGRLSYEQYF; DNA: TGTGCCAGCAGCTTCGGACGCCTCTCCTACGAGCAGTACTTC
V: TRBV20-1; size: .; length: 13; D: TRBD1; J: TRBJ1-5; CDR3: CSPSQGVGQPQHF; DNA: TGCTCCCCGTCGCAGGGGGTTGGTCAGCCCCAGCATTTT
V: TRBV24-1; size: .; length: 15; D: TRBD1; J: TRBJ2-1; CDR3: CATSDTGTGNNEQFF; DNA: TGTGCCACCAGTGATACCGGGACAGGGAACAATGAGCAGTTCTTC
V: TRBV10-3; size: .; length: 15; D: TRBD2; J: TRBJ2-4; CDR3: CAIRDEGGDYNEQYF; DNA: TGTGCCATCAGAGACGAGGGCGGGGACTACAATGAGCAGTACTTC
V: TRBV28; size: few; length: 16; D: .; J: TRBJ2-5; CDR3: CASSLWGQGLQETQYF; DNA: TGTGCCAGCAGTTTATGGGGTCAGGGGCTCCAAGAGACCCAGTACTTC
V: TRBV20-1; size: few; length: 16; D: .; J: TRBJ2-7; CDR3: CSAPAGARTPGYEQYF; DNA: TGCAGTGCTCCCGCGGGGGCGCGGACCCCCGGCTACGAGCAGTACTTC
V: TRBV12-3/TRBV12-4; size: many; length: 13; D: .; J: TRBJ1-2; CDR3: CASSLQDGYGYTF; DNA: TGTGCCAGCAGTTTGCAGGATGGCTATGGCTACACCTTC
V: TRBV6-1; size: many; length: 17; D: TRBD2; J: TRBJ2-1; CDR3: CASSEVPTSGSFDEQFF; DNA: TGTGCCAGCAGTGAAGTTCCGACTAGCGGGAGTTTCGATGAGCAGTTCTTC
V: TRBV12-3/TRBV12-4; size: many; length: 14; D: .; J: TRBJ2-5; CDR3: CTSSQQGRRETQYF; DNA: TGTACCAGCAGCCAACAGGGGAGGAGAGAGACCCAGTACTTC
V: TRBV20-1; size: .; length: 13; D: .; J: TRBJ2-5; CDR3: CSARRAEAETQYF; DNA: TGCAGTGCAAGGAGGGCCGAGGCGGAGACCCAGTACTTC
V: TRBV3-1; size: .; length: 16; D: .; J: TRBJ1-2; CDR3: CASSHVRGRGSDGYTF; DNA: TGTGCCAGCAGCCACGTGCGGGGGCGCGGTTCGGATGGCTACACCTTC
V: TRBV3-1; size: .; length: 16; D: .; J: TRBJ1-2; CDR3: CASSQAVGTDGYGYTF; DNA: TGTGCCAGCAGCCAAGCCGTCGGGACGGACGGCTATGGCTACACCTTC
V: TRBV9; size: .; length: 14; D: .; J: TRBJ1-2; CDR3: CASSVLSGDYGYTF; DNA: TGTGCCAGCAGCGTACTTTCCGGGGACTATGGCTACACCTTC
V: TRBV6-6; size: .; length: 16; D: TRBD1; J: TRBJ2-3; CDR3: CASSPPRGQGRYTQYF; DNA: TGTGCCAGCAGTCCACCGAGGGGACAGGGGCGGTATACGCAGTATTTT
V: TRBV6-2/TRBV6-3; size: .; length: 18; D: TRBD2; J: TRBJ2-4; CDR3: CASSPSLLTSGRSDEQYF; DNA: TGTGCCAGCAGTCCGTCCCTGTTGACTAGCGGGAGAAGCGATGAGCAGTACTTC
V: TRBV30; size: .; length: 11; D: .; J: TRBJ2-1; CDR3: CAWSGGDEQFF; DNA: TGTGCCTGGAGTGGGGGGGATGAGCAGTTCTTC
V: TRBV6-2/TRBV6-3; size: .; length: 16; D: TRBD1; J: TRBJ1-5; CDR3: CPSRSPRQGQNQPQHF; DNA: TGTCCCAGCAGATCTCCTCGACAGGGTCAAAATCAGCCCCAGCATTTT
V: TRBV12-5; size: .; length: 18; D: TRBD2; J: TRBJ2-3; CDR3: CASGLPHSGRTSTDTQYF; DNA: TGTGCTAGTGGTTTGCCACATAGCGGGAGAACTAGCACAGATACGCAGTATTTT